Listed below are T cell receptor beta chains from one sample, sequenced in a study of T cells in narcolepsy. Sequencing was performed with immunoSEQ multiplex PCR; in TCRdb, only in-frame clones are kept and a portion is missing. Of tens of thousands of clones in the sample, about 85% are singletons; the top ten hold approximately 1%. Sequenced: memory (CD45RA-) CD4+ T cells from blood. These receptor sequences come from a human donor in good health. Both conserved end residues are part of each CDR3. A D gene is named only where the DNA matches it firmly. Clone sizes are given selectively: once, few, many, or a class where the clone is expanded.

size,V,J,D,DNA,CDR3
.,TRBV7-6,TRBJ2-3,TRBD2,TGTGCCAGCAGCTTAGGGGCTAGCGGGGCCGATACGCAGTATTTT,CASSLGASGADTQYF
.,TRBV10-2,TRBJ2-5,.,TGCGCCAGCAGGAGGGGGGATGGCGGGGGTGAGACCCAGTACTTC,CASRRGDGGGETQYF
once,TRBV9,TRBJ2-7,TRBD2,TGTGCCAGCAGCGTATACATCAGCGGGAGCTCCTACGAGCAGTACTTC,CASSVYISGSSYEQYF
.,TRBV7-8,TRBJ1-6,TRBD1,TGTGCCAGCAGCTCCATGGGACAGGGACGAAGCTCCTATAATTCACCCCTCCACTTT,CASSSMGQGRSSYNSPLHF
.,TRBV2,TRBJ2-5,.,TGTGCCAGCAGTGGGGGCTCAACCCAGTACTTC,CASSGGSTQYF
.,TRBV7-9,TRBJ1-1,.,TGTGCCAGCAGTCCCATGAGGGGACTTACTGAAGCTTTCTTT,CASSPMRGLTEAFF
.,TRBV7-3,TRBJ2-3,TRBD2,TGTGCCAGCAGCTTTAGCGGGCGCAGCACAGATACGCAGTATTTT,CASSFSGRSTDTQYF
.,TRBV5-1,TRBJ2-7,TRBD1,TGCGCCAGCAGCCTGGGGGGGACAGGGACTTACGAGCAGTACTTC,CASSLGGTGTYEQYF
.,TRBV9,TRBJ2-6,.,TGTGCCAGCTCCCGTAGGGCTTCCTCTGGGGCCAACGTCCTGACTTTC,CASSRRASSGANVLTF
.,TRBV7-2,TRBJ2-7,TRBD1,TGTGCCAGCAGCTTAGGACAGGGCCTCTCCTACGAGCAGTACTTC,CASSLGQGLSYEQYF
.,TRBV7-2,TRBJ1-1,.,TGTGCCAGCAGCTTACTCGCCTACGCTGAAGCTTTCTTT,CASSLLAYAEAFF
.,TRBV20-1,TRBJ2-1,.,TGCAGTGTAGGCGGCTTCAATGAGCAGTTCTTC,CSVGGFNEQFF
.,TRBV11-2,TRBJ2-1,TRBD2,TGTGCCAGCAGTCGGTTCGGCGCTAGCGGGAGTTCTAATGAGCAGTTCTTC,CASSRFGASGSSNEQFF
.,TRBV7-2,TRBJ1-2,.,TGTGCCAGCAGCTTCAGGCAGTCCTATGGCTACACCTTC,CASSFRQSYGYTF
.,TRBV6-5,TRBJ2-5,.,TGTGCCAGCAGTTACACCCTATCCGGGGACCAGTACTTC,CASSYTLSGDQYF
.,TRBV19,TRBJ2-2,.,TGTGCCAGTACCCTAGGGCGGGTGGGGACTACCGGGGAGCTGTTTTTT,CASTLGRVGTTGELFF
few,TRBV7-9,TRBJ1-1,.,TGTGCCAGCAGCTTAGCGGCGTGGGGAGCTTTCTTT,CASSLAAWGAFF
.,TRBV5-4,TRBJ2-5,.,TGTGCCAGCAGCCAGTCCGCGGGGGCCCGAGAAGAGACCCAGTACTTC,CASSQSAGAREETQYF
.,TRBV5-5,TRBJ1-2,.,TGTGCCAGCAGCTTGGGCCCCCGTCTCTTAGTATATGGCTACACCTTC,CASSLGPRLLVYGYTF
.,TRBV19,TRBJ2-5,.,TGTGCCAGTAGTTCTGAGTGGGGGACCCAGTACTTC,CASSSEWGTQYF
.,TRBV19,TRBJ2-5,.,TGTGCCAGTAGTAGGAGAGGGACCCAAGAGACCCAGTACTTC,CASSRRGTQETQYF
.,TRBV7-8,TRBJ2-3,TRBD1,TGTGCCAGCAGCCACTCAGGGGGCGGGGGCACAGATACGCAGTATTTT,CASSHSGGGGTDTQYF
.,TRBV11-1,TRBJ2-7,TRBD2,TGTGCCAGCAGCCGGACTAGCGGGGTCTACGAGCAGTACTTC,CASSRTSGVYEQYF
.,TRBV18,TRBJ2-5,.,TGTGCCAGCTCACCATCTGAGGAGACCCAGTACTTC,CASSPSEETQYF
few,TRBV2,TRBJ1-2,.,TGTGCCAGCAGTGTAGCAGATGGCTACACCTTC,CASSVADGYTF
few,TRBV9,TRBJ1-3,.,TGTGCCAGCAGCGTAGCGGGGTTCTCTGGAAACACCATATATTTT,CASSVAGFSGNTIYF
.,TRBV21-1,TRBJ2-6,.,TGTGCCAGCGAGGGAGGGGTGCTTGGGGCCAACGTCCTGACTTTC,CASEGGVLGANVLTF
.,TRBV11-2,TRBJ2-3,.,TGTGCCAGCAGCAACTTAGATACGCAGTATTTT,CASSNLDTQYF
once,TRBV29-1,TRBJ2-7,.,TGCAGCGTCCTTACTAGCAAGCCCCCCTACGAGCAGTACTTC,CSVLTSKPPYEQYF
.,TRBV7-2,TRBJ2-3,.,TGTGCCAGCAGCTTAGAGGGCCAAACAGATACGCAGTATTTT,CASSLEGQTDTQYF
.,TRBV11-2,TRBJ1-1,TRBD1,TGTGCCAGCAGCTTAGCGACAGGGGGCACTGAAGCTTTCTTT,CASSLATGGTEAFF
.,TRBV5-6,TRBJ2-5,TRBD2,TGTGCCAGCAGTCCACTAGCGGGAGTATACGAGACCCAGTACTTC,CASSPLAGVYETQYF
once,TRBV4-2,TRBJ1-1,.,TGTGCCAGCAGCCCGACTGAGGGATACGGGATGAACACTGAAGCTTTCTTT,CASSPTEGYGMNTEAFF
.,TRBV5-6,TRBJ2-7,.,TGTGCCAGCAGGCGGGACGCCAGCTCCTACGAGCAGTACTTC,CASRRDASSYEQYF
.,TRBV23-1,TRBJ1-5,.,TGCGCCAGCAGTCAGCAGGGCCGGTATCAGCCCCAGCATTTT,CASSQQGRYQPQHF
once,TRBV9,TRBJ1-4,.,TGTGCCAGCAGCGTAGGGAGTAATGAAAAACTGTTTTTT,CASSVGSNEKLFF
.,TRBV5-1,TRBJ1-2,.,TGCGCCAGCAGCTTGAACCCGGAGCAGGGCTACACCTTC,CASSLNPEQGYTF
few,TRBV10-1,TRBJ2-6,.,TGCGCCAGCGCCCGCTCTGGGGCCAACGTCCTGACTTTC,CASARSGANVLTF
.,TRBV27,TRBJ1-6,TRBD1,TGTGCCAGCAGATCGGGACAGGGAAAAAAGAATTCACCCCTCCACTTT,CASRSGQGKKNSPLHF
.,TRBV4-1,TRBJ2-5,.,TGCGCCAGCAGCCAAGATGTGGTTTCCCTCGGAGAGACCCAGTACTTC,CASSQDVVSLGETQYF
.,TRBV6-5,TRBJ2-7,.,TGTGCCAGCAAGAAAGGTTCCTACGAGCAGTACTTC,CASKKGSYEQYF
.,TRBV5-1,TRBJ1-4,.,TGCGCCAGCAGCTTGGTGGCAGCTAATGAAAAACTGTTTTTT,CASSLVAANEKLFF
.,TRBV18,TRBJ1-1,.,TGTGCCAGCTCACCAACAGGGACCACTGAAGCTTTCTTT,CASSPTGTTEAFF